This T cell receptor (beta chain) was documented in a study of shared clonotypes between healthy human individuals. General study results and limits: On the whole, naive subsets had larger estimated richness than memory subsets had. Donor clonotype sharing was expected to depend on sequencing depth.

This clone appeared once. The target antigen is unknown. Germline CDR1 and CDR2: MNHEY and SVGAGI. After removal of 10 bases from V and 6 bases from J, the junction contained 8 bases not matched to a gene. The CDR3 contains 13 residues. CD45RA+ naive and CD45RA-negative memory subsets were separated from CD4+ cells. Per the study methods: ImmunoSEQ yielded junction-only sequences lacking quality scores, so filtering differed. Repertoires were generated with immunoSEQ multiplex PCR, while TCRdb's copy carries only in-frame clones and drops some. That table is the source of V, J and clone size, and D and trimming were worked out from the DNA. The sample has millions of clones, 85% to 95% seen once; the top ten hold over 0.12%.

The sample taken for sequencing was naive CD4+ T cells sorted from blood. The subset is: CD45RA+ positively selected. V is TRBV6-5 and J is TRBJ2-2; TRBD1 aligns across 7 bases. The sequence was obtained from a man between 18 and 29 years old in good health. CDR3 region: CAIRDSVAGELFF. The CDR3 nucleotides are TGTGCCATCAGGGACAGTGTGGCCGGGGAGCTGTTTTTT.